Reported below is one TCR beta chain. As yet, its antigen is unknown. Per the original data handling: Filtering differed, since immunoSEQ gave only junction sequences and no quality scores. Sequenced by immunoSEQ multiplex PCR; TCRdb stores in-frame clones only, minus some. V, J and clone size derive from that table, while D and trimming were established from the DNA sequence. The repertoire includes approximately 2,300,000 clones, roughly 92% of them detected once, and approximately 0.39% sits in the top ten. The data were obtained in a study of shared clonotypes between healthy human individuals. There are 16 residues in the CDR3. The ends lost 1 base at V and 5 bases at J; junction bases unmatched: 5. Germline CDR1 is LGHNA and CDR2 is YNFKEQ. Study findings and constraints: Larger richness was generally estimated for naive than memory subsets. A few donors shared 4.5% to 6.5% of their naive CD4 clonotypes.

The clonotype was recovered from a young man in good health. Some clones in this sample may be carry-over from other donors' samples. Input material: naive CD4+ T cells from PBMCs. The subset is: CD45RA+ positively selected. The chain carries TRBV4-2 and TRBJ1-4; 9 nucleotides line up with TRBD1. DNA of the CDR3: TGTGCCAGCAGCCAAGCTCGAGACAGGGGGAATGAAAAACTGTTTTTT. Its protein is CASSQARDRGNEKLFF.